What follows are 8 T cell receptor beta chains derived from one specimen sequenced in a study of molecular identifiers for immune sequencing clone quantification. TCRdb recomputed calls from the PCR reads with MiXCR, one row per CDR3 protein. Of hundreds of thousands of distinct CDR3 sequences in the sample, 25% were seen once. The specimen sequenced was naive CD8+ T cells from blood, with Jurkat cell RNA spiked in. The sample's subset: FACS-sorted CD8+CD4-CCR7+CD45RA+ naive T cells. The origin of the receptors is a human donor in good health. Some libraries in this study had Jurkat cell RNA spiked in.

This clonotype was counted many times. The CDR3 sequence: CASSQEGGRLGTDTQYF. In DNA form, the CDR3 reads TGCGCCAGCAGCCAAGAAGGTGGCAGGCTAGGCACAGATACGCAGTATTTT. The V and J genes are TRBV4-1 and TRBJ2-3; no definite D call. Between the trimmed V and J ends, which lost 0 bases and 1 base, there was a span of 14 bases. The germline V gene encodes CDR1 MGHRA and CDR2 YSYEKL. This CDR3 region has 17 residues.

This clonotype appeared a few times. CDR3 sequence (DNA): TGCGCCAGCAGCCAAGAAAGCGTCCAGCCCCAGCATTTT. Amino acids: CASSQESVQPQHF. The V gene is TRBV4-1, the J gene TRBJ1-5; D is unclear. The length of the CDR3 is 13 residues. Trimming cost V 0 bases and J 7 bases, with 7 bases left between them. Germline CDR1 MGHRA, CDR2 YSYEKL.

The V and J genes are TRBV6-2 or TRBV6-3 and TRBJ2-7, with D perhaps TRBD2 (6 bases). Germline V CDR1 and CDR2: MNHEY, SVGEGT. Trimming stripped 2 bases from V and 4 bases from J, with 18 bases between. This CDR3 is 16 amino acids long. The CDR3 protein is CASSYGNPEGPYEQYF. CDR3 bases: TGTGCCAGCAGTTACGGTAACCCGGAGGGACCATACGAGCAGTACTTC.

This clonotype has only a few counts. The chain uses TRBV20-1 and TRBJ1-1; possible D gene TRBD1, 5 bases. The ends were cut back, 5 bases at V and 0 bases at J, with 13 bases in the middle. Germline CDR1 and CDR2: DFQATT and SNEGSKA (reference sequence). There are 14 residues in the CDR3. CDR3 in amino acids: CSARGPILNTEAFF. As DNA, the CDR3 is TGCAGTGCTCGGGGACCGATACTGAACACTGAAGCTTTCTTT.

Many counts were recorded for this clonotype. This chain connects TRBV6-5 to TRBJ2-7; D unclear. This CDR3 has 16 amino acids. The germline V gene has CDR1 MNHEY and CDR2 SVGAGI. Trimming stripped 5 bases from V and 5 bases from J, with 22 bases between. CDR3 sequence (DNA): TGTGCCAGCAGTAGACCCACGGGCAGTACATCCGACGAGCAGTACTTC. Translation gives CASSRPTGSTSDEQYF.

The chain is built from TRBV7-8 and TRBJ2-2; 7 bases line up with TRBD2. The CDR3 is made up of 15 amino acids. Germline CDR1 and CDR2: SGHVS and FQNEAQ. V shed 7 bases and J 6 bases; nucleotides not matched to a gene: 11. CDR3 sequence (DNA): TGTGCCAGCACCGGGGGGACTCCTGTCGCCGGGGAGCTGTTTTTT. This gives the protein CASTGGTPVAGELFF.

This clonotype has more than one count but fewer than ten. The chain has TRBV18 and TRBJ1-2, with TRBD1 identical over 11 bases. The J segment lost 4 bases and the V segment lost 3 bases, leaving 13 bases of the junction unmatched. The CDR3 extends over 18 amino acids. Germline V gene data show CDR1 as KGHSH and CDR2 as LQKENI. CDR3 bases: TGTGCCAGCTCACCGTCCCGTCACATAGGACAGGGGGCCTATGGCTACACCTTC. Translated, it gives CASSPSRHIGQGAYGYTF.

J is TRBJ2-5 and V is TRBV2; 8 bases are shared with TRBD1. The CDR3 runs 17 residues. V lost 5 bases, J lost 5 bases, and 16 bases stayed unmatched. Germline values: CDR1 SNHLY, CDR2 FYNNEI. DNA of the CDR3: TGTGCCAGCAGTTCCTCTACAGGGGGTAGGCTACGGGAGACCCAGTACTTC. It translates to CASSSSTGGRLRETQYF.